One and the same sample provided the 32 T cell receptor beta chains below, sequenced in a study of shared clonotypes between healthy human individuals. Repertoires were generated with immunoSEQ multiplex PCR, while TCRdb's copy carries only in-frame clones and drops some. The sample contains about 2,200,000 clones, 90% to 95% of which appear only once. CD45RO-negative, CCR7-positively selected cells formed the naive CD8 fraction, excluding terminally differentiated effector memory CD45RA+ cells. The specimen sequenced was naive CD8+ T cells from PBMCs. The source is a man aged 18 to 30 in good health. Some clones in this sample may be carry-over from other donors' samples.

The chain combines TRBV13 with TRBJ2-7, with 7 positions matching TRBD1. Germline assignment: CDR1 PRHDT and CDR2 FYEKMQ (reference sequence). The length of the CDR3 is 14 residues. J lost 6 bases, V lost 5 bases, and 10 bases had no gene match. The CDR3 spells CASSAQGSFGEQYF. The CDR3 DNA reads TGTGCCAGCAGCGCACAGGGGTCATTTGGCGAGCAGTACTTC.

The chain carries TRBV25-1 and TRBJ1-2; D is possibly TRBD1 (5 bases). Trimming took 4 bases from V and 8 from J, leaving 14 bases between them. CDR1 and CDR2 from the germline V gene are MGHDK and SYGVNS. The CDR3 has 13 residues. For the CDR3, the DNA is TGTGCCAGCAGTGCCTTCGGGGGAGGGGGCTACACCTTC. Translating it yields CASSAFGGGGYTF.

This clone was seen a single time. DNA of the CDR3: TGTGCCAGCATCCTACTAGCGGGAGGTAATGAGCAGTTCTTC. Protein sequence: CASILLAGGNEQFF. This chain joins TRBV6-1 and TRBJ2-1, with TRBD2 matching over 12 bases. The CDR3 runs 14 residues. The germline CDR1 and CDR2 sequences are MNHNS and SASEGT. J gave up 7 bases and V 7 bases, and 5 bases lay outside the gene matches.

As for this clone: Different DNA sequences within this sample yield the same CDR3. The chain joins TRBV27 to TRBJ1-1; a possible D gene is TRBD1 (5 bases). The CDR3 totals 15 residues. Trimming removed 3 bases from V and 1 base from J, with 12 bases in between. Per germline, CDR1 MNHEY and CDR2 SMNVEV (reference sequence). This CDR3 is CASSLLGTGNTEAFF. CDR3 DNA: TGTGCCAGCAGTTTGCTAGGGACGGGGAACACTGAAGCTTTCTTT.

This rearrangement joins TRBV4-3 to TRBJ2-5; D is unresolved. The DNA end favors TRBJ2-7, so the J call may be wrong. Germline loops: CDR1 LGHNA, CDR2 YSLEER. CDR3 length: 15 amino acids. The CDR3 is CASSPDLGASYEQYF. The CDR3 nucleotides read TGCGCCAGCAGTCCAGATCTAGGAGCCAGCTACGAGCAGTACTTC.

Notes on this clone: The junction departs from germline at one end; a sequencing error may be responsible. The sample has other DNA sequences that encode this CDR3 too. This chain joins TRBV27 and TRBJ2-7, with a possible D match to TRBD1 (6 bases). Per the germline V gene, CDR1 is MNHEY and CDR2 is SMNVEV (reference sequence). The CDR3 length is 16 residues. The CDR3 sequence: CASSVGQFRSSYEQYF. For the CDR3, the DNA is TGTGCCAGCAGTGTTGGACAGTTTAGGAGCTCCTACGAGCAGTATTTC.

This chain links TRBV19 with TRBJ1-1; D gene uncertain. V lost 3 bases and J lost 7, with 18 bases in between. Germline assignment: CDR1 LNHDA and CDR2 SQIVND (reference sequence). CDR3 length equals 15 residues. In DNA, the CDR3 is TGTGCCAGTAGTATCACCCGGACCGGTCCAAATGAAGCTTTCTTT. This encodes CASSITRTGPNEAFF.

The chain is built from TRBV19 and TRBJ1-2, with unresolved D. CDR1 LNHDA and CDR2 SQIVND come from the germline V gene (reference sequence). The V end lost 0 bases, the J end lost 3 bases, and 17 bases lay between the germline ends. The CDR3 spans 17 residues. CDR3 region: CASSIDHSPARDYGYTF. DNA of the CDR3: TGTGCCAGTAGTATAGATCACAGCCCCGCGAGGGACTATGGCTACACCTTC.

This clone was detected once. The rearrangement uses TRBV27 and TRBJ2-7; D is perhaps TRBD1 or TRBD2 (5 bases each). Trimming pared 3 bases from V and 4 bases from J, leaving 25 bases between. Germline V gene sequence: CDR1 MNHEY, CDR2 SMNVEV (reference sequence). The CDR3 sequence is 18 residues long. DNA of the CDR3: TGTGCCAGCAGTTTGTTAACCCCCCGGGGCCCAGAGGGTTACGAGCAGTACTTC. This translates into CASSLLTPRGPEGYEQYF.

This rearrangement joins TRBV6-5 to TRBJ2-1; 8 nucleotides align to TRBD2. Germline V gene sequence: CDR1 MNHEY, CDR2 SVGAGI. After removal of 0 bases from V and 8 bases from J, the junction contained 9 bases not matched to a gene. The CDR3 runs to 16 residues. The CDR3 sequence is CASSYSGSSGRYEQFF. The CDR3, as DNA: TGTGCCAGCAGTTACTCGGGGTCTAGCGGGCGTTATGAGCAGTTCTTC.

V is TRBV5-8 and J is TRBJ1-5; possibly TRBD1 for D (6 bases). Trimming removed 0 bases at V and 4 bases at J, with 11 bases between. Germline CDR1 and CDR2: SGHTS and YDEGEE. The CDR3 is made up of 15 amino acids. This CDR3 reads CASSLGTASNQPQHF. As DNA, the CDR3 is TGTGCCAGCAGCTTGGGGACAGCGTCAAATCAGCCCCAGCATTTT. Looking up the rest from reference TRBV5-8 and TRBJ1-5 gives the full variable domain: EAGVTQSPTHLIKTRGQQATLRCSPISGHTSVYWYQQALGLGLQFLLWYDEGEERNRGNFPPRFSGRQFPNYSSELNVNALELEDSALYLCASSLGTASNQPQHFGDGTRLSIL.

The CDR3 here is CASSASVPSYEQYF. The CDR3, as DNA: TGTGCCAGCAGCGCCTCGGTCCCCTCCTACGAGCAGTACTTC. The chain is built from TRBV9 and TRBJ2-7; D uncertain. Between the trimmed V and J ends, which lost 3 bases and 0 bases, there was a span of 10 bases. Per the germline V gene, CDR1 is SGDLS and CDR2 is YYNGEE. The CDR3 totals 14 residues.

V is TRBV21-1 and J is TRBJ2-7; no DNA check was done on the table's D call, TRBD2. TRBV21-1 is a pseudogene. The CDR3 extends over 13 amino acids. CDR3 in amino acids: CASSDWVVFEQYF. CDR3 bases: TGTGCCAGCAGTGACTGGGTTGTATTCGAGCAGTACTTC.

This chain connects TRBV19 to TRBJ2-3, with 10 bases identical to TRBD1. V lost 1 base, J lost 5 bases, and 3 bases stayed unmatched. CDR3 length: 15 amino acids. The V gene's germline CDR1 is LNHDA and CDR2 SQIVND (reference sequence). The CDR3 protein is CASSIGQGAKDTQYF. CDR3 DNA: TGTGCCAGTAGTATAGGACAGGGGGCGAAAGATACGCAGTATTTT.

This sequence joins TRBV10-1 and TRBJ2-1; D uncertain. V gave up 0 bases and J gave up 5 bases, with 8 bases separating them. CDR3 length equals 14 residues. Germline V gene lookup returns CDR1 WNHNN and CDR2 SYGVQD (reference sequence). The CDR3 nucleotides read TGCGCCAGCAGTGAGTCGTCCAGGAACAATGAGCAGTTCTTC. Amino acid sequence: CASSESSRNNEQFF.

The chain carries TRBV30 and TRBJ2-1, with 7 bases matching TRBD1. This CDR3 region has 11 residues. After removal of 2 bases from V and 14 bases from J, the junction contained 6 bases not matched to a gene. CDR1 is GTSNPN, CDR2 SVGIG, per germline (reference sequence). CDR3 amino acids: CAWSSGTVEFF. The CDR3 bases are TGTGCCTGGAGTTCAGGGACAGTAGAGTTCTTC.

The rearrangement uses TRBV23-1 and TRBJ2-7; 7 nucleotides align to TRBD1. TRBV23-1 is noted as an ORF with a role that remains uncertain. The trim removed 0 bases at V and 9 bases at J, leaving 11 bases unmatched. The CDR3 covers 15 residues. The CDR3 spells CASSQSTGALLGQYF. DNA of the CDR3: TGCGCCAGCAGTCAATCTACAGGGGCCCTCCTGGGGCAGTACTTC.

V and J are TRBV5-4 and TRBJ2-1; 8 bases line up with TRBD1. V trimming: 3 bases; J trimming: 3 bases; junction bases outside the gene matches: 8. Germline V gene data show CDR1 as SGHNT and CDR2 as YYREEE (reference sequence). This CDR3 region has 16 residues. The CDR3 region has the DNA TGTGCCAGCAGCTCTTCGGGGGACAGGCGCTACAATGAGCAGTTCTTC. It encodes CASSSSGDRRYNEQFF.

The V gene is TRBV7-9, the J gene TRBJ2-5; D is perhaps TRBD2 (6 bases). This CDR3 has 14 residues. Between the trimmed V and J ends, which lost 2 bases and 5 bases, there was a span of 12 bases. Germline V gives CDR1 SEHNR, CDR2 FQNEAQ (reference sequence). Here the CDR3 DNA reads TGTGCCAGCAGCTTATCCGGGACTGGGGAGACCCAGTACTTC. Its translation is CASSLSGTGETQYF.

The J gene is TRBJ2-5, the V gene TRBV4-3; D is perhaps TRBD2 (6 bases). The V end was cut by 1 base, the J end by 5 bases, with 14 bases between. The CDR3 extends over 15 amino acids. Looked up from germline, CDR1 is LGHNA and CDR2 is YSLEER. CDR3 nucleotides: TGCGCCAGCAGCCAAGGTACCGGGGAGGAGGAGACCCAGTACTTC. Its protein product is CASSQGTGEEETQYF.

This chain links TRBV10-3 with TRBJ2-1; the D gene is possibly TRBD2 (7 bases). Germline CDR1 ENHRY, CDR2 SYGVKD. The V end lost 6 bases, the J end lost 8 bases, and 17 bases lay between the germline ends. CDR3 length equals 14 residues. The DNA for the CDR3 is TGTGCCATCAGGAGGGACCCGGGGGGCGATGAGCAGTTCTTC. Translated: CAIRRDPGGDEQFF.

The V and J genes are TRBV2 and TRBJ2-2; TRBD1 agrees at 8 bases. J was trimmed by 3 bases and V by 5 bases; bases with no gene match: 11. The CDR3 consists of 17 residues. Germline values: CDR1 SNHLY, CDR2 FYNNEI. The CDR3 loop reads CASSQDRAQIDTGELFF. DNA of the CDR3: TGTGCCAGCAGTCAGGACAGGGCTCAGATCGACACCGGGGAGCTGTTTTTT.

The gene calls are TRBV28 and TRBJ2-7, with D possibly being TRBD2 (5 bases). The V end lost 0 bases, the J end lost 3 bases, and 15 bases lay between the germline ends. The germline gives CDR1 MDHEN, CDR2 SYDVKM. This CDR3 is built from 16 residues. As DNA, the CDR3 is TGTGCCAGCAGTTTATGGGCCTTCGGGAAGGGCTACGAGCAGTACTTC. Translated: CASSLWAFGKGYEQYF.

The chain carries TRBV29-1 and TRBJ2-3; D is uncertain. V lost 4 bases to trimming and J lost 8 bases, with 10 bases between them. This CDR3 is built from 11 residues. Germline V gene data show CDR1 as SQVTM and CDR2 as ANQGSEA. CDR3 region: CSVVAPGTQYF. CDR3 DNA: TGCAGCGTTGTAGCCCCCGGTACGCAGTATTTT.

V gene TRBV4-1 combines with J gene TRBJ2-7, with TRBD1 identical over 7 bases. Germline-derived CDR1 and CDR2 are MGHRA and YSYEKL. J was trimmed by 4 bases and V by 1 base; bases with no gene match: 7. The CDR3 is 15 residues long. The CDR3 here is CASSQVGTQGYEQYF. The CDR3 DNA follows: TGCGCCAGCAGCCAAGTCGGTACACAGGGGTACGAGCAGTACTTC.

The chain employs TRBV11-2 and TRBJ2-5; the D call may be TRBD1 or TRBD2 (5 bases each). CDR3 length: 14 amino acids. The V end lost 5 bases, the J end lost 4 bases, and 14 bases lay between the germline ends. CDR1 and CDR2 (germline): SGHAT, FQNNGV. CDR3 bases: TGTGCCAGCAGCACCCGGGGCAGGGCAGAGACCCAGTACTTC. Its translation is CASSTRGRAETQYF.

To note about this clone: Other DNA sequences in this specimen translate into the identical CDR3. This rearrangement joins TRBV28 to TRBJ2-3; 9 nucleotides agree with TRBD1. Trimming cost V 7 bases and J 1 base; bases outside gene matches: 3. This CDR3 is built from 14 residues. CDR1 MDHEN and CDR2 SYDVKM come from the germline V gene. The CDR3 region has the DNA TGTGCCAGCAAGTGGGACAGGGGCACAGATACGCAGTATTTT. Protein sequence: CASKWDRGTDTQYF. Combining the CDR3 with reference TRBV28 and TRBJ2-3 gives the whole variable domain DVKVTQSSRYLVKRTGEKVFLECVQDMDHENMFWYRQDPGLGLRLIYFSYDVKMKEKGDIPEGYSVSREKKERFSLILESASTNQTSMYLCASKWDRGTDTQYFGPGTRLTVL.

This clone has a handful of counts. J is TRBJ2-7 and V is TRBV7-9, with no clear D. The CDR3 loop spans 10 amino acids. The germline V gene encodes CDR1 SEHNR and CDR2 FQNEAQ (reference sequence). The germline V and J ends were trimmed by 5 bases and 7 bases, with 6 bases remaining between them. CDR3 DNA sequence: TGTGCCAGCAGCAATTTAGAGCAGTACTTC. Residues: CASSNLEQYF.

CDR3 nucleotides: TGTGCCAGCAGGGGCTCAGGGCCCGGGGAGCTGTTTTTT. It yields the protein CASRGSGPGELFF. This sequence joins TRBV11-2 and TRBJ2-2, with D possibly TRBD1 on 5 matching bases. V lost 6 bases and J lost 6, with 11 bases in between. This CDR3 spans 13 amino acids. The germline CDR1 and CDR2 sequences are SGHAT and FQNNGV.

The V call is TRBV28, the J call TRBJ2-1; D is undetermined. Germline CDR1 and CDR2: MDHEN and SYDVKM. The CDR3 sequence is 14 residues long. Trimming shortened V by 5 bases and J by 10 bases, and 18 bases separated the two germline ends. The CDR3 DNA follows: TGTGCCAGCAGTACTACCCTTGGCACTCGGGAGCAGTTCTTC. Protein product: CASSTTLGTREQFF.

The V call is TRBV18, the J call TRBJ2-1; tentative D call: TRBD1 (6 bases). Germline V gene lookup returns CDR1 KGHSH and CDR2 LQKENI. The V and J ends lost 4 bases and 6 bases respectively, with 19 bases between them. The CDR3 is made up of 16 amino acids. This chain's CDR3 is CASSRGDAGASNEQFF. CDR3 nucleotides: TGTGCCAGCTCACGGGGTGATGCAGGGGCGTCCAATGAGCAGTTCTTC.

A remark on this clone: One end of the junction is discordant with germline, which a read error may explain. The rearrangement joins TRBV11-2 to TRBJ1-2, with D unresolved. There are 11 residues in the CDR3. Per the germline V gene, CDR1 is SGHAT and CDR2 is FQNNGV. CDR3 protein: CASSSGQITSF. The DNA for the CDR3 is TGTGCCAGCAGCTCGGGCCAGATAACATCCTTC.